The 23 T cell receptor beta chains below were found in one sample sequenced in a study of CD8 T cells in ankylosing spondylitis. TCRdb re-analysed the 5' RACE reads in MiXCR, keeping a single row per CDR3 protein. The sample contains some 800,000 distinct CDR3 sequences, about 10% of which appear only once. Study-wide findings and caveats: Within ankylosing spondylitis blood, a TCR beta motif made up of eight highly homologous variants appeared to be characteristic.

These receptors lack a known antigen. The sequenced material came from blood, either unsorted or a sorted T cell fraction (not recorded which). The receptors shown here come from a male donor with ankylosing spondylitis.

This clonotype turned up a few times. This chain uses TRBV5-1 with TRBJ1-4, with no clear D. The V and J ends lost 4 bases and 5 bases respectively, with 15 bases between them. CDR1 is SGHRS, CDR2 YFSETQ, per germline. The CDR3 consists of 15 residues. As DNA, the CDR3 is TGCGCCAGCAGCGTCCAGGCGCCACCCAATGAAAAACTGTTTTTT. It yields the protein CASSVQAPPNEKLFF.

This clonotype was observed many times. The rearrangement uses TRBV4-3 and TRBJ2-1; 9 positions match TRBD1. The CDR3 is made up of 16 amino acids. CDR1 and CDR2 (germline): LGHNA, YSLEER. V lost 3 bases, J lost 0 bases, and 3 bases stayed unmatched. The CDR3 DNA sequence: TGCGCCAGCAGCCACGGGGACAGGGACTCCTACAATGAGCAGTTCTTC. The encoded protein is CASSHGDRDSYNEQFF.

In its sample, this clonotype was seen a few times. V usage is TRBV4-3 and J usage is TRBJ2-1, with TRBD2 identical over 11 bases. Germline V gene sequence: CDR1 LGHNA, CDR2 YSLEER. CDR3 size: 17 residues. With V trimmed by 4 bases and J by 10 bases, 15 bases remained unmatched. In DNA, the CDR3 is TGCGCCAGCAGCCGAGACCTAGGGACTAGCGGAACAGAAGAGCAGTTCTTC. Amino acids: CASSRDLGTSGTEEQFF.

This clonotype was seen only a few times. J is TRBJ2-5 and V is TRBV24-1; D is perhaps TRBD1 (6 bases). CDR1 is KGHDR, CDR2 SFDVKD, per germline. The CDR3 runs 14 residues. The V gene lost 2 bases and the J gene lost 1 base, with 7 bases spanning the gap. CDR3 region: CATSDWDTQETQYF. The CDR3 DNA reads TGTGCCACCAGTGATTGGGACACCCAAGAGACCCAGTACTTC.

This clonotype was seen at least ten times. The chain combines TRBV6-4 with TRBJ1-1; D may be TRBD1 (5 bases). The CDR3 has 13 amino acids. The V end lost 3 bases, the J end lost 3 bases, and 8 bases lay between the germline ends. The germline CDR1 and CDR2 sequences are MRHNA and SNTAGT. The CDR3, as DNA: TGTGCCAGCAGTGAGGGGCGGCACACTGAAGCTTTCTTT. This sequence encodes CASSEGRHTEAFF.

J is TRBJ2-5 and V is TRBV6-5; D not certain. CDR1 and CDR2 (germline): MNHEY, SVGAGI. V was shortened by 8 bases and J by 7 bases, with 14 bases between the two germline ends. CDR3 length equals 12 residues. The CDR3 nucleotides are TGTGCCAGCGGCCCCTCCCTGCGGACCCAGTACTTC. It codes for CASGPSLRTQYF.

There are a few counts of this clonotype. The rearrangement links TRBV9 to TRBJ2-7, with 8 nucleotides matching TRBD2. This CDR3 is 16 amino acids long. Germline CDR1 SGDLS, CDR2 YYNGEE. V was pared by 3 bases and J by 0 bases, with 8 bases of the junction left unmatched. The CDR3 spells CASSATSGSSSYEQYF. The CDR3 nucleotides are TGTGCCAGCAGCGCTACTAGCGGCTCCAGCTCCTACGAGCAGTACTTC.

The DNA for the CDR3 is TGCGCCAGCAGCCAAGATCTAGCCAGTAGGGAGACCCAGTACTTC. Translated, it gives CASSQDLASRETQYF. The chain uses TRBV4-3 and TRBJ2-5, with a tentative D call TRBD2 (5 bases). The germline CDR1 and CDR2 sequences are LGHNA and YSLEER. The CDR3 has 15 amino acids. V was pared by 0 bases and J by 5 bases, with 13 bases between.

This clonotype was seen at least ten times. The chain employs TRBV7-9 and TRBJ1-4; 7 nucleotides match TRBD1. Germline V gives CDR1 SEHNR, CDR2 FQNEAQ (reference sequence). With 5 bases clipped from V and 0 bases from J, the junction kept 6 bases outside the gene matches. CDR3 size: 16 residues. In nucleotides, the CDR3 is TGTGCCAGCAGCCTAGACAGGGTGACAACTAATGAAAAACTGTTTTTT. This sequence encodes CASSLDRVTTNEKLFF.

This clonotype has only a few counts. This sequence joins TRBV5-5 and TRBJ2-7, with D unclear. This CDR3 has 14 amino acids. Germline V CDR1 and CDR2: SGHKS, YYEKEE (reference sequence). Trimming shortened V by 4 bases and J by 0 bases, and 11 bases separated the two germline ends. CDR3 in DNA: TGTGCCAGCAGCGGCGGCCCTAGCTCCTACGAGCAGTACTTC. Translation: CASSGGPSSYEQYF.

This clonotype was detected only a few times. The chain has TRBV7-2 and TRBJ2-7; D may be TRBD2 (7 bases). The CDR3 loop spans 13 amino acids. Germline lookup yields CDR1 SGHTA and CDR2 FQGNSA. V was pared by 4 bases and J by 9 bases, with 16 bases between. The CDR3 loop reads CASSSQKGGPQYF. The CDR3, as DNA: TGTGCCAGCAGCTCCCAAAAGGGGGGGCCGCAGTACTTC.

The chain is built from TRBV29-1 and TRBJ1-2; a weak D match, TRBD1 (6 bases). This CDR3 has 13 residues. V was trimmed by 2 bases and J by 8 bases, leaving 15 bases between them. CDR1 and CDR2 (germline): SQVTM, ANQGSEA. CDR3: CSVERGAGTGYTF. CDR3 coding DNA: TGCAGCGTTGAACGGGGGGCTGGGACGGGCTACACCTTC.

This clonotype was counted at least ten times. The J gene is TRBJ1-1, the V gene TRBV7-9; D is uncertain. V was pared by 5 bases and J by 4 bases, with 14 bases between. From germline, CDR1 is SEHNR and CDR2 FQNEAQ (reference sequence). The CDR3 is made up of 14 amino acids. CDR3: CASSRRGVGTEAFF. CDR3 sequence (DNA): TGTGCCAGCAGCCGGCGAGGAGTCGGCACTGAAGCTTTCTTT. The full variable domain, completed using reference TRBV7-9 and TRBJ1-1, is DTGVSQNPRHKITKRGQNVTFRCDPISEHNRLYWYRQTLGQGPEFLTYFQNEAQLEKSRLLSDRFSAERPKGSFSTLEIQRTEQGDSAMYLCASSRRGVGTEAFFGQGTRLTVV.

In DNA form, the CDR3 reads TGCAGCGTTAGATTAGTCCTTAGGGAGACCCAGTACTTC. This sequence encodes CSVRLVLRETQYF. J is TRBJ2-5 and V is TRBV29-1, with no clear D. The V end lost 5 bases, the J end lost 5 bases, and 15 bases lay between the germline ends. CDR1 is SQVTM and CDR2 is ANQGSEA in the germline V gene. The CDR3 contains 13 residues. The full variable domain, its missing parts supplied by reference TRBV29-1 and TRBJ2-5, is SAVISQKPSRDICQRGTSLTIQCQVDSQVTMMFWYRQQPGQSLTLIATANQGSEATYESGFVIDKFPISRPNLTFSTLTVSNMSPEDSSIYLCSVRLVLRETQYFGPGTRLLVL.

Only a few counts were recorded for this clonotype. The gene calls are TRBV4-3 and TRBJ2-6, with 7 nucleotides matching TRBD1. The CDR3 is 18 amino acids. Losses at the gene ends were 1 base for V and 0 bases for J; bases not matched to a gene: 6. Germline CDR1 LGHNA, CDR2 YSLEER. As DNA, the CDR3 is TGCGCCAGCAGCCAAGGGGACAGCTCTTACTCTGGGGCCAACGTCCTGACTTTC. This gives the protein CASSQGDSSYSGANVLTF.

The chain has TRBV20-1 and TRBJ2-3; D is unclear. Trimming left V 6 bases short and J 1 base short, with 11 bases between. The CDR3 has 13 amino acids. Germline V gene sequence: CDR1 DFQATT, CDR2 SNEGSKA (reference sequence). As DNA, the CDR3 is TGCAGTGCCCCGAAGTACCGCACAGATACGCAGTATTTT. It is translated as CSAPKYRTDTQYF.

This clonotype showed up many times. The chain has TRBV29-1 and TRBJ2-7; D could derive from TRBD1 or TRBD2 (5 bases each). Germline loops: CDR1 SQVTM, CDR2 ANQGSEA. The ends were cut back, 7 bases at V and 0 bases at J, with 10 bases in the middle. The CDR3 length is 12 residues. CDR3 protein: CSASGTSYEQYF. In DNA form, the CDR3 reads TGCAGCGCATCGGGGACCTCCTACGAGCAGTACTTC.

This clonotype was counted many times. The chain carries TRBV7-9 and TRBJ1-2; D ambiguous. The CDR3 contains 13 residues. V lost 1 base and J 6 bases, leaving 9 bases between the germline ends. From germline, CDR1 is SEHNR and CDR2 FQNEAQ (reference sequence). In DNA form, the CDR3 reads TGTGCCAGCAGCTTAGTAAGCTCGAATGGCTACACCTTC. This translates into CASSLVSSNGYTF.

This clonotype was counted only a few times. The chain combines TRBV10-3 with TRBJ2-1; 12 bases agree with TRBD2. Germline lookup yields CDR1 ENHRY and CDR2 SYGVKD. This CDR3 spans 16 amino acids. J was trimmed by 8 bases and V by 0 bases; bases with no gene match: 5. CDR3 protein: CAISESTSGSSYEQFF. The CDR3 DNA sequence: TGTGCCATCAGTGAGTCGACTAGCGGGAGTAGCTATGAGCAGTTCTTC.

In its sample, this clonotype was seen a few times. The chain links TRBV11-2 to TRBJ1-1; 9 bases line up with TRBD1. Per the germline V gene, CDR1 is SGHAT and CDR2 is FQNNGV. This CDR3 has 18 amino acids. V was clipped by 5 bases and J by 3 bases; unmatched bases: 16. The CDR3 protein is CASSHPTRGTGLYTEAFF. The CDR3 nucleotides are TGTGCCAGCAGCCACCCAACGAGAGGGACAGGGTTGTACACTGAAGCTTTCTTT.

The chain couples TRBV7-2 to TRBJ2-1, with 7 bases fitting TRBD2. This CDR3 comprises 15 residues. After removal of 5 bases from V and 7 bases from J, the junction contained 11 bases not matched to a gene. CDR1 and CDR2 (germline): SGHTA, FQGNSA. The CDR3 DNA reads TGTGCCAGCAGCCACTCGCGGGAGTTGGTTAATGAGCAGTTCTTC. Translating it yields CASSHSRELVNEQFF.

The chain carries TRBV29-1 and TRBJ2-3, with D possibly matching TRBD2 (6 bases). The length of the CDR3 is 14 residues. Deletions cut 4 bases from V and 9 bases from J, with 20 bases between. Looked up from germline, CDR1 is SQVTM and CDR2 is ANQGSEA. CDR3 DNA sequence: TGCAGCGTTGGAGTAACTAGCAATTCTGAAACGCAGTATTTT. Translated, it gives CSVGVTSNSETQYF.

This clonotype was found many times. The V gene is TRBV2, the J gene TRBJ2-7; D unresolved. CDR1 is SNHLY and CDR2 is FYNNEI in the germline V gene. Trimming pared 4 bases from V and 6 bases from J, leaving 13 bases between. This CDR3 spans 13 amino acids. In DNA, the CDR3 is TGTGCCAGCAGTGGGACGTTTGGCAGCGAGCAGTACTTC. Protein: CASSGTFGSEQYF.